The 26 T cell receptor beta chains presented below share a single source sample, sequenced in a study of T cell changes during pregnancy in multiple sclerosis. The data were produced by immunoSEQ multiplex PCR, yet TCRdb's version contains in-frame clones alone and is incomplete. This table holds fewer than 85,000 clones, about 92% found once. The source material was peripheral blood, sampled before pregnancy. Receptors were obtained from a female donor with multiple sclerosis, enrolled in a pregnancy study.

V usage is TRBV27 and J usage is TRBJ2-2; 10 bases align to TRBD2. The CDR3 sequence is 16 residues long. The junction had 4 bases not matched to a gene; V was cut back by 6 bases and J by 0 bases. CDR1 and CDR2 (germline): MNHEY, SMNVEV (reference sequence). CDR3 sequence: CASRRTSGTNTGELFF. The DNA for the CDR3 is TGTGCCAGCAGGCGGACTAGCGGAACGAACACCGGGGAGCTGTTTTTT.

The J gene is TRBJ2-1, the V gene TRBV18, with D perhaps TRBD1 (5 bases). Trimming removed 6 bases from V and 10 bases from J, with 16 bases in between. Per germline, CDR1 KGHSH and CDR2 LQKENI. This CDR3 is 13 amino acids long. The chain's CDR3 is CASSQGARDEQFF. DNA for the CDR3: TGTGCCAGCTCTCAAGGGGCCCGAGACGAGCAGTTCTTC.

This clone has a handful of counts. The J gene is TRBJ1-1, the V gene TRBV14, with D tentatively TRBD1 (5 bases). Germline-derived CDR1 and CDR2 are SGHDN and FVKESK. This CDR3 comprises 14 residues. The germline V and J ends were trimmed by 4 bases and 2 bases, with 11 bases remaining between them. CDR3 sequence: CASSRPGQNTEAFF. The DNA for the CDR3 is TGTGCCAGCAGCCGGCCAGGGCAAAACACTGAAGCTTTCTTT.

This rearrangement joins TRBV19 to TRBJ2-2; D may be TRBD1 (6 bases). The CDR3 contains 15 residues. V shed 5 bases and J shed 2 bases, with 12 bases lying between them. In germline, CDR1 is LNHDA, CDR2 SQIVND (reference sequence). The CDR3 loop is CASSVRQVNTGELFF. The CDR3 DNA sequence: TGTGCCAGTAGTGTCAGACAGGTTAACACCGGGGAGCTGTTTTTT.

The CDR3 is CAISEGTPRGEQYF. In DNA, the CDR3 is TGTGCCATCTCCGAGGGGACGCCAAGGGGGGAGCAGTACTTC. This chain connects TRBV5-4 to TRBJ2-7; TRBD1 is a possible D gene (6 bases). The CDR3 extends over 14 amino acids. Trimming removed 9 bases from V and 7 bases from J, with 23 bases in between. Germline assignment: CDR1 SGHNT and CDR2 YYREEE (reference sequence).

The chain links TRBV27 to TRBJ1-2, with D possibly being TRBD1 (5 bases). Trimming took off 5 bases at V and 8 bases at J, with 18 bases between the two ends. The CDR3 totals 14 residues. Germline-derived CDR1 and CDR2 are MNHEY and SMNVEV (reference sequence). CDR3 in amino acids: CASSPLDTVRGYTF. As DNA, the CDR3 is TGTGCCAGCAGTCCCCTGGACACCGTCCGGGGCTACACCTTC.

This chain uses TRBV18 with TRBJ1-5; D is perhaps TRBD1 (6 bases). This CDR3 is 14 amino acids long. CDR1 is KGHSH and CDR2 is LQKENI in the germline V gene. Trimming removed 3 bases from V and 2 bases from J, with 8 bases in between. The CDR3 nucleotides are TGTGCCAGCTCACCGAAGGGGGGCAATCAGCCCCAGCATTTT. Amino acid sequence: CASSPKGGNQPQHF.

This sequence joins TRBV6-5 and TRBJ2-3, with TRBD2 matching 11 bases. This CDR3 spans 16 amino acids. From germline, CDR1 is MNHEY and CDR2 SVGAGI. V lost 3 bases, J lost 4 bases, and 6 bases stayed unmatched. The CDR3 coding sequence is TGTGCCAGCAGTTATTTACTAGCGGGAGTCGCAGATACGCAGTATTTT. It yields the protein CASSYLLAGVADTQYF.

This clone was picked up a small number of times. The rearrangement joins TRBV9 to TRBJ2-3; 9 bases match TRBD1. CDR3 size: 16 residues. With 0 bases clipped from V and 8 bases from J, the junction kept 10 bases outside the gene matches. CDR1 is SGDLS, CDR2 YYNGEE, per germline. The CDR3 region has the DNA TGTGCCAGCAGCGTAGAGGGACAGGGTGGAGGGGGTACGCAGTATTTT. Its translation is CASSVEGQGGGGTQYF.

This chain uses TRBV6-6 with TRBJ1-1; 7 bases match TRBD1. The CDR3 length is 11 residues. V lost 4 bases, J lost 7 bases, and 0 bases stayed unmatched. In germline, CDR1 is MNHNY, CDR2 SVGAGI (reference sequence). The CDR3 sequence is CASSWDSEAFF. CDR3 DNA: TGTGCCAGCAGTTGGGACAGTGAAGCTTTCTTT.

The chain is built from TRBV6-6 and TRBJ1-4, with 9 bases that match TRBD1. Germline values: CDR1 MNHNY, CDR2 SVGAGI (reference sequence). Trimming cost V 6 bases and J 5 bases; bases outside gene matches: 4. The CDR3 covers 14 residues. The CDR3: CASSSGTGNEKLFF. The CDR3 DNA sequence: TGTGCCAGCAGCTCCGGGACAGGGAATGAAAAACTGTTTTTT.

The CDR3 loop reads CASSPVVRDSQQFF. The CDR3 coding sequence is TGTGCCAGCAGCCCAGTAGTCCGGGACTCCCAGCAGTTCTTC. The chain uses TRBV7-2 and TRBJ2-1, with D perhaps matching TRBD2 (6 bases). This CDR3 has 14 residues. Per germline, CDR1 SGHTA and CDR2 FQGNSA. V lost 5 bases, J lost 11 bases, and 19 bases lay in between.

This chain joins TRBV2 and TRBJ2-5, with a weak D call TRBD2 (6 bases). The V and J ends lost 6 bases and 5 bases respectively, with 16 bases between them. CDR1 is SNHLY and CDR2 is FYNNEI in the germline V gene. The CDR3 contains 14 residues. CDR3 sequence reads: CASSAMGLGETQYF. Here the CDR3 DNA reads TGTGCCAGCAGCGCAATGGGACTTGGGGAGACCCAGTACTTC.

J is TRBJ2-1 and V is TRBV6-1; 11 nucleotides line up with TRBD2. This CDR3 is 15 amino acids long. V shed 1 base and J 9 bases; nucleotides not matched to a gene: 5. Germline V gene lookup returns CDR1 MNHNS and CDR2 SASEGT. CDR3 nucleotides: TGTGCCAGCAGTGAAGTAGCGGGAGGGCCAGGTGAGCAGTTCTTC. It translates to CASSEVAGGPGEQFF.

The chain is built from TRBV9 and TRBJ2-2; 7 positions agree with TRBD2. CDR1 and CDR2 (germline): SGDLS, YYNGEE. V was pared by 0 bases and J by 6 bases, with 5 bases of the junction left unmatched. The CDR3 spans 15 residues. The CDR3 nucleotides read TGTGCCAGCAGCGTAGGGCCGGGAGGCGCCGGGGAGCTGTTTTTT. Its translation: CASSVGPGGAGELFF.

This chain joins TRBV6-6 and TRBJ2-4, with a possible D match to TRBD1 (6 bases). Trimming pared 5 bases from V and 0 bases from J, leaving 14 bases between. The V gene's germline CDR1 is MNHNY and CDR2 SVGAGI (reference sequence). The CDR3 has 16 residues. The CDR3 sequence is CASSTGQRLAKNIQYF. CDR3 DNA: TGTGCCAGCAGTACTGGACAGAGGCTAGCCAAAAACATTCAGTACTTC.

The CDR3 sequence is CASSPPGGRASYEQYF. The DNA for the CDR3 is TGTGCCAGCTCACCACCAGGCGGGAGGGCCTCCTACGAGCAGTACTTC. J is TRBJ2-7 and V is TRBV18, with 9 bases fitting TRBD2. Germline V lookup: CDR1 KGHSH, CDR2 LQKENI. The CDR3 is made up of 16 amino acids. J gave up 0 bases and V 0 bases, and 3 bases lay outside the gene matches. The whole variable domain, remainder taken from reference TRBV18 and TRBJ2-7, is NAGVMQNPRHLVRRRGQEARLRCSPMKGHSHVYWYRQLPEEGLKFMVYLQKENIIDESGMPKERFSAEFPKEGPSILRIQQVVRGDSAAYFCASSPPGGRASYEQYFGPGTRLTVT.

The V gene is TRBV5-1, the J gene TRBJ2-7; D perhaps matches TRBD1 (5 bases). CDR1 is SGHRS and CDR2 is YFSETQ in the germline V gene. The CDR3 is 14 residues long. With 0 bases removed from V and 1 base from J, the gap between germline ends came to 8 bases. The CDR3 DNA reads TGCGCCAGCAGCTTGGAGGGGATTTCCTACGAGCAGTACTTC. Translating it yields CASSLEGISYEQYF. Full variable domain (remainder filled in from reference TRBV5-1 and TRBJ2-7): KAGVTQTPRYLIKTRGQQVTLSCSPISGHRSVSWYQQTPGQGLQFLFEYFSETQRNKGNFPGRFSGRQFSNSRSEMNVSTLELGDSALYLCASSLEGISYEQYFGPGTRLTVT.

The CDR3 nucleotides read TGTGCCAGTCTCGACGGGGGGACAGGAAACACCATATATTTT. This encodes CASLDGGTGNTIYF. The rearrangement joins TRBV19 to TRBJ1-3; perhaps TRBD1 as D (6 bases). Germline V gene data show CDR1 as LNHDA and CDR2 as SQIVND (reference sequence). The CDR3 contains 14 residues. V dropped 8 bases and J dropped 4 bases, with 15 bases sitting between them.

The chain recombines TRBV28 with TRBJ1-5; 7 nucleotides agree with TRBD1. Germline trimming cut 6 bases from V and 2 bases from J; bases unmatched to any gene: 7. The CDR3 runs 15 residues. Germline V lookup: CDR1 MDHEN, CDR2 SYDVKM. Here the CDR3 DNA reads TGTGCCAGCAGATGGACAGGCCTTGGCAATCAGCCCCAGCATTTT. Translating it yields CASRWTGLGNQPQHF.

The gene calls are TRBV19 and TRBJ2-2; D perhaps matches TRBD2 (6 bases). Germline lookup yields CDR1 LNHDA and CDR2 SQIVND (reference sequence). The CDR3 covers 17 residues. V was cut by 5 bases and J by 1 base, with 17 bases left in between. The CDR3 loop is CASSSGLNFRNTGELFF. The CDR3 DNA sequence: TGTGCCAGTAGTTCGGGACTCAACTTTCGGAACACCGGGGAGCTGTTTTTT.

The chain has TRBV19 and TRBJ2-1; D is perhaps TRBD1 (6 bases). Trimming removed 11 bases at V and 8 bases at J, with 16 bases between. CDR3 length: 12 amino acids. Germline V gene data show CDR1 as LNHDA and CDR2 as SQIVND (reference sequence). CDR3 sequence (DNA): TGTGCCGCCGGCAGGGGAGTCGATGAGCAGTTCTTC. Translating gives CAAGRGVDEQFF.

This chain links TRBV6-5 with TRBJ2-1; perhaps TRBD2 as D (7 bases). Germline CDR1 MNHEY, CDR2 SVGAGI. Trimming removed 5 bases at V and 9 bases at J, with 20 bases between. The CDR3 consists of 15 residues. In nucleotides, the CDR3 is TGTGCCAGCAGTGGGCAGGGGCGGGAGCGGGGTGAGCAGTTCTTC. As protein: CASSGQGRERGEQFF.

The chain has TRBV11-3 and TRBJ2-7; 9 positions agree with TRBD2. CDR3 length: 16 residues. V was pared by 5 bases and J by 4 bases, with 12 bases of the junction left unmatched. Germline assignment: CDR1 SGHNT and CDR2 YENEEA. CDR3 nucleotide sequence: TGTGCCAGCAGCGCAAAACCGGGACTAGCACCTTACGAGCAGTACTTC. It translates to CASSAKPGLAPYEQYF.

V and J are TRBV11-3 and TRBJ1-1; TRBD1 agrees at 10 bases. Looked up from germline, CDR1 is SGHNT and CDR2 is YENEEA. The CDR3 loop spans 18 amino acids. The V gene end was trimmed by 5 bases and the J gene end by 4 bases; junction bases not matched to a gene: 16. The CDR3 sequence is CASSARGDRGLPRTEAFF. CDR3 nucleotides: TGTGCCAGCAGCGCCAGGGGGGACAGGGGCCTCCCCCGCACTGAAGCTTTCTTT.

This sequence joins TRBV6-4 and TRBJ2-3, with a tentative D call TRBD2 (7 bases). This CDR3 is built from 15 residues. Germline V gene lookup returns CDR1 MRHNA and CDR2 SNTAGT. Trimming stripped 0 bases from V and 2 bases from J, with 9 bases between. The DNA for the CDR3 is TGTGCCAGCAGTGACTCCGCGGGGGCCACAGATACGCAGTATTTT. Its protein product is CASSDSAGATDTQYF.